This TCR beta chain was observed in a study of blood T cell repertoires in COVID-19. The overall study: The cDNA or gDNA used as material had been derived from T cells, B-cell-depleted T cells, or PBMCs.

Per the authors' pipeline: The authors estimated nucleated cell counts from reference gene primer amplification. Sequenced by immunoSEQ multiplex PCR; TCRdb stores in-frame clones only, minus some. The DNA gave D and trimming, while V, J and clone size come from that table. The table has more than 75,000 clones, approximately 82% seen once. V shed 3 bases, J shed 6 bases, and the junction held 9 bases outside the gene matches. Germline CDR1 is LGHNA and CDR2 is YNFKEQ. The CDR3 has 15 amino acids. This sequence joins TRBV4-2 and TRBJ1-2, with 8 positions matching TRBD1. Specimen: peripheral blood. This receptor was obtained from a man in his 60s with acute or convalescent COVID-19. CDR3 protein: CASSQDRVASNGYTF. The CDR3 nucleotides are TGTGCCAGCAGCCAGGACAGGGTCGCATCGAATGGCTACACCTTC.